These 28 T cell receptor beta chains share one sample of origin, sequenced in a study of cytomegalovirus exposure and HLA in healthy donors. Produced via immunoSEQ multiplex PCR; TCRdb's table is partial and in-frame only. The table lists around 60,000 clones, around 95% of them singletons, with 4.4% in the top ten. The material sequenced was PBMCs. The receptor source for this set is a man between 18 and 29 years old in good health and CMV-seropositive.

The chain combines TRBV2 with TRBJ2-5; maybe TRBD1 (5 bases). There are 17 residues in the CDR3. V was cut by 4 bases and J by 0 bases, with 18 bases left in between. Germline CDR1 is SNHLY and CDR2 is FYNNEI. The CDR3 sequence: CASSGQGPIMNQETQYF. The CDR3 bases are TGTGCCAGCAGTGGGCAGGGCCCGATCATGAACCAAGAGACCCAGTACTTC.

The V call is TRBV6-6, the J call TRBJ1-4; the match to TRBD1 covers 8 bases. Germline CDR1 and CDR2: MNHNY and SVGAGI (reference sequence). This CDR3 contains 15 residues. Trimming cost V 5 bases and J 7 bases; bases outside gene matches: 9. CDR3 amino acids: CASSPHGQGREKLFF. CDR3 nucleotides: TGTGCCAGCAGTCCACACGGACAGGGTCGTGAAAAACTGTTTTTT.

The rearrangement joins TRBV5-8 to TRBJ1-1; no firm D call. Trimming left V 1 base short and J 2 bases short, with 9 bases between. Looked up from germline, CDR1 is SGHTS and CDR2 is YDEGEE. The CDR3 length is 14 residues. The CDR3 sequence is CASSLRPTNTEAFF. In DNA, the CDR3 is TGTGCCAGCAGCTTGCGGCCGACAAACACTGAAGCTTTCTTT.

This rearrangement joins TRBV5-6 to TRBJ2-6, with D hard to call. V was pared by 4 bases and J by 4 bases, with 9 bases between. CDR1 is SGHDT, CDR2 YYEEEE, per germline. This CDR3 is 14 amino acids long. CDR3 in DNA: TGTGCCAGCAGCCCCCAATCAGGGGCCAACGTCCTGACTTTC. This codes for CASSPQSGANVLTF. Drawing the rest from reference TRBV5-6 and TRBJ2-6, the complete variable domain is DAGVTQSPTHLIKTRGQQVTLRCSPKSGHDTVSWYQQALGQGPQFIFQYYEEEERQRGNFPDRFSGHQFPNYSSELNVNALLLGDSALYLCASSPQSGANVLTFGAGSRLTVL.

This sequence joins TRBV18 and TRBJ1-5; maybe TRBD1 (6 bases). The CDR3 has 16 amino acids. The V end lost 6 bases, the J end lost 2 bases, and 17 bases lay between the germline ends. The germline V gene has CDR1 KGHSH and CDR2 LQKENI. As DNA, the CDR3 is TGTGCCAGCTCTCCCGACAGGTTGTTAGGCAATCAGCCCCAGCATTTT. It translates to CASSPDRLLGNQPQHF. Full variable domain (outside the CDR3, taken from reference TRBV18 and TRBJ1-5): NAGVMQNPRHLVRRRGQEARLRCSPMKGHSHVYWYRQLPEEGLKFMVYLQKENIIDESGMPKERFSAEFPKEGPSILRIQQVVRGDSAAYFCASSPDRLLGNQPQHFGDGTRLSIL.

The chain couples TRBV4-3 to TRBJ1-4; D might be TRBD1 (6 bases). The germline V gene has CDR1 LGHNA and CDR2 YSLEER. V was cut by 0 bases and J by 7 bases, with 15 bases left in between. The length of the CDR3 is 16 residues. The CDR3 nucleotides are TGCGCCAGCAGCCAAGATCTGACAGGTAGACGTGAAAAACTGTTTTTT. This codes for CASSQDLTGRREKLFF.

The V and J genes are TRBV30 and TRBJ2-7; 7 bases align to TRBD1. The CDR3 sequence is 14 residues long. The ends lost 2 bases at V and 2 bases at J; junction bases unmatched: 6. Germline CDR1 is GTSNPN and CDR2 is SVGIG (reference sequence). This CDR3 is CAWSPSGGAYEQYF. CDR3 nucleotide sequence: TGTGCCTGGAGTCCCTCAGGGGGAGCCTACGAGCAGTACTTC.

The rearrangement uses TRBV6-1 and TRBJ1-5; TRBD1 matches at 7 bases. Germline V gene sequence: CDR1 MNHNS, CDR2 SASEGT. The CDR3 has 15 residues. The J segment lost 7 bases and the V segment lost 6 bases, leaving 12 bases of the junction unmatched. As DNA, the CDR3 is TGTGCCAGCAGGGACAGGAAAAAAGGGGGGCAGCCCCAGCATTTT. Translated, it gives CASRDRKKGGQPQHF.

The chain recombines TRBV18 with TRBJ1-3; D is unresolved. Trimming removed 5 bases at V and 0 bases at J, with 14 bases between. Germline CDR1 and CDR2: KGHSH and LQKENI. The CDR3 is 16 residues long. CDR3 bases: TGTGCCAGCTCATCCTCCGCGGCCTACTCTGGAAACACCATATATTTT. Translating gives CASSSSAAYSGNTIYF. The whole variable domain, remainder taken from reference TRBV18 and TRBJ1-3, is NAGVMQNPRHLVRRRGQEARLRCSPMKGHSHVYWYRQLPEEGLKFMVYLQKENIIDESGMPKERFSAEFPKEGPSILRIQQVVRGDSAAYFCASSSSAAYSGNTIYFGEGSWLTVV.

The chain recombines TRBV2 with TRBJ2-2, with no clear D. Looked up from germline, CDR1 is SNHLY and CDR2 is FYNNEI. V dropped 6 bases and J dropped 6 bases, with 20 bases sitting between them. The CDR3 has 16 amino acids. CDR3 in amino acids: CASRQEMSVIPGELFF. CDR3 nucleotide sequence: TGTGCCAGCAGGCAGGAAATGTCTGTCATACCCGGGGAGCTGTTTTTT.

This clone was seen only once. V gene TRBV13 combines with J gene TRBJ2-1, with 7 bases fitting TRBD1. The V gene's germline CDR1 is PRHDT and CDR2 FYEKMQ (reference sequence). The trim removed 8 bases at V and 0 bases at J, leaving 7 bases unmatched. The CDR3 length is 15 residues. CDR3 nucleotide sequence: TGTGCCAGCGAACCCTCAGGGGGCTCCTACAATGAGCAGTTCTTC. Protein sequence: CASEPSGGSYNEQFF.

The chain is built from TRBV27 and TRBJ1-1, with D perhaps TRBD1 (5 bases). This CDR3 spans 13 amino acids. In germline, CDR1 is MNHEY, CDR2 SMNVEV (reference sequence). V dropped 3 bases and J dropped 9 bases, with 14 bases sitting between them. In nucleotides, the CDR3 is TGTGCCAGCAGTTTCGCTTCAGGACACCAAGCTTTCTTT. It codes for CASSFASGHQAFF.

This chain connects TRBV9 to TRBJ2-1; 7 nucleotides line up with TRBD1. The CDR3 runs 15 residues. Losses at the gene ends were 0 bases for V and 10 bases for J; bases not matched to a gene: 10. Germline V gives CDR1 SGDLS, CDR2 YYNGEE. Written as DNA, the CDR3 is TGTGCCAGCAGCGTAGGACAGGGACGAAGCCAGGAGCAGTTCTTC. This encodes CASSVGQGRSQEQFF.

V gene TRBV7-3 combines with J gene TRBJ1-1, with unresolved D. V dropped 1 base and J dropped 1 base, with 16 bases sitting between them. Per germline, CDR1 SGHTA and CDR2 FQGTGA. This CDR3 is built from 17 residues. The CDR3 DNA is TGTGCCAGCAGCTTAATTTATCCCCTTCTTCCGAACACTGAAGCTTTCTTT. This encodes CASSLIYPLLPNTEAFF.

This chain connects TRBV19 to TRBJ2-1, with 7 bases lining up with TRBD2. V lost 7 bases and J lost 8; bases outside the gene matches: 17. CDR1 and CDR2 (germline): LNHDA, SQIVND (reference sequence). The CDR3 has 16 residues. In DNA, the CDR3 is TGTGCCAGTACCATGAGTAGGGGCGGGAGAGGGGATGAGCAGTTCTTC. The encoded protein is CASTMSRGGRGDEQFF.

The rearrangement links TRBV5-6 to TRBJ2-1, with 7 positions matching TRBD2. V dropped 1 base and J dropped 6; count of bases not matched to a gene: 7. The CDR3 consists of 15 residues. Germline V gene lookup returns CDR1 SGHDT and CDR2 YYEEEE. The DNA of the CDR3 is TGTGCCAGCAGCTTGACCGGGACTACAATCAATGAGCAGTTCTTC. Translated, it gives CASSLTGTTINEQFF.

The chain has TRBV11-3 and TRBJ2-3; 9 positions match TRBD2. With V trimmed by 1 base and J by 2 bases, 7 bases remained unmatched. Germline CDR1 reads SGHNT; CDR2 reads YENEEA. CDR3 length: 17 residues. The CDR3 nucleotides are TGTGCCAGCAGCTTAGGCAAGCGGGAGGACGCCACAGATACGCAGTATTTT. It encodes CASSLGKREDATDTQYF.

The rearrangement links TRBV10-1 to TRBJ2-1; no reliable D call. Germline CDR1 WNHNN, CDR2 SYGVQD (reference sequence). With 3 bases removed from V and 5 bases from J, the gap between germline ends came to 8 bases. The CDR3 has 13 residues. The CDR3 region is CASSDQIHNEQFF. Here the CDR3 DNA reads TGCGCCAGCAGTGATCAGATCCACAATGAGCAGTTCTTC.

The count of this clone is one. This rearrangement joins TRBV4-2 to TRBJ1-5; D is possibly TRBD1 (5 bases). V was cut by 4 bases and J by 0 bases, with 13 bases left in between. The CDR3 totals 16 residues. Germline CDR1 is LGHNA and CDR2 is YNFKEQ. CDR3 sequence: CASSRGGGDSNQPQHF. CDR3 nucleotide sequence: TGTGCCAGCAGCCGCGGGGGTGGGGATAGCAATCAGCCCCAGCATTTT.

The chain recombines TRBV15 with TRBJ1-2; 9 bases line up with TRBD1. The CDR3 is 14 amino acids. J lost 7 bases, V lost 3 bases, and 6 bases had no gene match. The germline gives CDR1 LNHNV, CDR2 YYDKDF (reference sequence). CDR3 in amino acids: CATSRDRGGGGYTF. The CDR3 region has the DNA TGTGCCACCAGCAGGGACAGGGGAGGAGGTGGCTACACCTTC.

V gene TRBV10-3 combines with J gene TRBJ2-1; D may be TRBD2 (5 bases). The CDR3 extends over 13 amino acids. The V gene lost 3 bases and the J gene lost 3 bases, with 6 bases spanning the gap. Germline lookup yields CDR1 ENHRY and CDR2 SYGVKD. CDR3 amino acids: CAISDGNYNEQFF. The CDR3 nucleotides read TGTGCCATCAGTGACGGGAACTACAATGAGCAGTTCTTC.

This chain links TRBV7-8 with TRBJ1-5, with 8 bases matching TRBD1. The junction had 11 bases not matched to a gene; V was cut back by 7 bases and J by 6 bases. This CDR3 has 15 amino acids. The germline V gene has CDR1 SGHVS and CDR2 FQNEAQ. The CDR3 bases are TGTGCCAGCACCATTACAGGGGGTGAGGGTCAGCCCCAGCATTTT. Residues: CASTITGGEGQPQHF.

The chain carries TRBV4-2 and TRBJ2-3, with 8 bases that match TRBD2. Per germline, CDR1 LGHNA and CDR2 YNFKEQ. The CDR3 runs to 16 residues. Trimming took 1 base from V and 2 from J; bases not matched to a gene: 5. The chain's CDR3 is CASSQGSSGTTDTQYF. Written as DNA, the CDR3 is TGTGCCAGCAGCCAAGGTAGTAGCGGGACCACAGATACGCAGTATTTT.

The chain combines TRBV6-5 with TRBJ1-5; no definite D call. Germline V lookup: CDR1 MNHEY, CDR2 SVGAGI. This CDR3 spans 12 amino acids. V gave up 4 bases and J gave up 6 bases, with 7 bases separating them. The CDR3 nucleotides are TGTGCCAGCAGTTCCCCGGGTCAGCCCCAGCATTTT. The encoded protein is CASSSPGQPQHF.

This chain uses TRBV6-5 with TRBJ1-5, with TRBD1 identical over 9 bases. CDR1 MNHEY and CDR2 SVGAGI come from the germline V gene. The CDR3 consists of 13 residues. The junction had 2 bases not matched to a gene; V was cut back by 4 bases and J by 7 bases. The chain's CDR3 is CASSLTGGQPQHF. Written as DNA, the CDR3 is TGTGCCAGCAGTTTGACAGGGGGGCAGCCCCAGCATTTT.

This rearrangement joins TRBV6-1 to TRBJ1-1, with a possible D match to TRBD1 (6 bases). Trimming shortened V by 6 bases and J by 7 bases, and 9 bases separated the two germline ends. This CDR3 spans 11 amino acids. CDR1 MNHNS and CDR2 SASEGT come from the germline V gene. In DNA, the CDR3 is TGTGCCAGCAGGTTACAGGGTGAAGCTTTCTTT. It yields the protein CASRLQGEAFF.

Here the CDR3 reads CASSLVAAFAYEQYF. CDR3 nucleotides: TGTGCCAGCAGCTTGGTAGCAGCATTTGCCTACGAGCAGTACTTC. V is TRBV5-6 and J is TRBJ2-7; the D is unclear. Trimming left V 0 bases short and J 2 bases short, with 12 bases between. CDR1 and CDR2 (germline): SGHDT, YYEEEE. The CDR3 is made up of 15 amino acids.

This rearrangement joins TRBV9 to TRBJ2-7; 8 bases match TRBD2. In germline, CDR1 is SGDLS, CDR2 YYNGEE. The CDR3 is made up of 15 amino acids. The J segment lost 3 bases and the V segment lost 2 bases, leaving 7 bases of the junction unmatched. The CDR3 DNA sequence: TGTGCCAGCAGCGTCGGCGCGGGGGGTAACTACGAGCAGTACTTC. Translating gives CASSVGAGGNYEQYF.